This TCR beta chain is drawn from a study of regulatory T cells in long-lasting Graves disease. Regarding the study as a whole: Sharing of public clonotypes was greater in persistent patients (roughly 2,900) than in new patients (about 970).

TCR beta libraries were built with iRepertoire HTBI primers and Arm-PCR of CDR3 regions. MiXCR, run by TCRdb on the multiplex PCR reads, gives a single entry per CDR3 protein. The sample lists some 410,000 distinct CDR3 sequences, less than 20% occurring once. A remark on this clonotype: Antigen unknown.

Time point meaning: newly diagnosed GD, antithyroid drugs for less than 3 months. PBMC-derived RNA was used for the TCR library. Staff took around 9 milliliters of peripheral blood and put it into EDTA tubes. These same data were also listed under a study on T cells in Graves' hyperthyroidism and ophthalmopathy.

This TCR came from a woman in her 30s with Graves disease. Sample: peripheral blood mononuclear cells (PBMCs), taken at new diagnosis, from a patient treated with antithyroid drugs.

The CDR3 loop is CASSLAPPPTYEQYF. CDR3 in DNA: TGTGCCAGCAGCTTAGCTCCGCCCCCGACCTACGAGCAGTACTTC. The chain links TRBV7-2 to TRBJ2-7; D gene ambiguous. The CDR3 covers 15 residues. Per germline, CDR1 SGHTA and CDR2 FQGNSA. Trimming pared 0 bases from V and 2 bases from J, leaving 11 bases between.